This T cell receptor (beta chain) was found in a study of T-cell memory formation after mild COVID-19. TCRdb passed the 5' RACE reads through MiXCR, listing each CDR3 protein once. The table shows some 150,000 distinct CDR3 sequences, with about 23% occurring only once. V was pared by 4 bases and J by 2 bases, with 5 bases of the junction left unmatched. CDR1 is SGHRS and CDR2 is YFSETQ in the germline V gene. The CDR3 length is 14 residues. This TCR was recovered from an adult woman who had mild COVID-19 (a few samples of this study predate the infection). Cell type and time point are not known. Material: PBMCs or a T cell subset sorted from them (not recorded which). The chain combines TRBV5-1 with TRBJ2-7; 8 nucleotides line up with TRBD2. As DNA, the CDR3 is TGCGCCAGCAGCGTGACTAGCGCCACCTACGAGCAGTACTTC. The encoded protein is CASSVTSATYEQYF. The variable domain in full, completed from reference TRBV5-1 and TRBJ2-7, reads KAGVTQTPRYLIKTRGQQVTLSCSPISGHRSVSWYQQTPGQGLQFLFEYFSETQRNKGNFPGRFSGRQFSNSRSEMNVSTLELGDSALYLCASSVTSATYEQYFGPGTRLTVT.